Listed below are T cell receptor beta chains from one sample, sequenced in a study of persistence of HIV-infected CD4 T cells. TCRdb's table, derived via immunoSEQ multiplex PCR, lists solely in-frame clones and lacks some. The data show just over 35,000 clones, with under 90% seen just once and 5.4% held by the top ten. Their specific antigens are unknown. This specimen was cultured CD4+ T cells from PBMCs, taken from a patient who received antiretroviral therapy. The source is an adult with HIV. The donor label of this sample is uncertain. Both conserved end residues are part of each CDR3. D genes are given only for firm matches. Some rows mark clone size as missing; the rest say once, few, many or name a class of expanded clone.

J gene	V gene	clone size	D gene	CDR3 DNA	CDR3 protein
TRBJ1-1	TRBV2	.	TRBD1	TGTGCCAGCAGTCCTAGGGGACAGTTGAACACTGAAGCTTTCTTT	CASSPRGQLNTEAFF
TRBJ2-3	TRBV6-5	.	TRBD1	TGTGCCAGCAGTCCAACAAGGGGGCCCACAGATACGCAGTATTTT	CASSPTRGPTDTQYF
TRBJ2-2	TRBV7-3	.	TRBD1	TGTGCCAGCAGCTTAACGTTTACAGGGGGGACCGGGGAGCTGTTTTTT	CASSLTFTGGTGELFF
TRBJ2-7	TRBV3-1/TRBV3-2	few	TRBD2	TGTGCCAGCAGCAAATGGTCTAGCGGGGGCATCTACGAGCAGTACTTC	CASSKWSSGGIYEQYF
TRBJ2-3	TRBV5-1	.	.	TGCGCCAGCAGCCTCGACGGGGGCAGGGATACGCAGTATTTT	CASSLDGGRDTQYF
TRBJ1-2	TRBV28	.	.	TGTGCCAGCAGTCTTATATACGGTTATGGCTACACCTTC	CASSLIYGYGYTF
TRBJ1-6	TRBV14	.	.	TGTGCCAGCAGCCGGGGACGGGAAAATTCACCCCTCCACTTT	CASSRGRENSPLHF
TRBJ2-7	TRBV20-1	.	.	TGCAGTGCTAGGGACTCCTACGAGCAGTACTTC	CSARDSYEQYF
TRBJ1-4	TRBV15	.	.	TGTGCCACCAGCAGGCTTCGGGGGGCTAATGAAAAACTGTTTTTT	CATSRLRGANEKLFF
TRBJ2-7	TRBV5-1	.	TRBD2	TGCGCCAGCAGCTTGGTATCTAGCGGGGGGCCCAGCTCCTACGAGCAGTACTTC	CASSLVSSGGPSSYEQYF